A single sample is the source of the 31 T cell receptor beta chains below, sequenced in a study of shared clonotypes between healthy human individuals. The assay was immunoSEQ multiplex PCR, and TCRdb's table has in-frame clones only and misses some. The sample includes some 1,400,000 clones, about 96% of them seen just once. The specimen sequenced was naive CD4+ T cells sorted from blood. Subset reported: CD45RA+ positively selected. These receptors originate from a man aged 30-40 years in good health.

The chain combines TRBV7-6 with TRBJ2-2; 8 bases match TRBD1. This CDR3 comprises 13 residues. Trimming took 7 bases from V and 4 from J; bases not matched to a gene: 2. Germline-derived CDR1 and CDR2 are SGHVS and FNYEAQ. Here the CDR3 reads CASNRGSTGELFF. As DNA, the CDR3 is TGTGCCAGCAACAGGGGGTCCACCGGGGAGCTGTTTTTT.

V is TRBV27 and J is TRBJ2-2; 10 nucleotides agree with TRBD2. From germline, CDR1 is MNHEY and CDR2 SMNVEV (reference sequence). This CDR3 spans 17 amino acids. The V and J ends lost 8 bases and 0 bases, in that order; junction bases with no gene match: 9. As DNA, the CDR3 is TGTGCCAGCCACAGACTAGCGGGTTCGACGAACACCGGGGAGCTGTTTTTT. Its protein is CASHRLAGSTNTGELFF.

The chain couples TRBV18 to TRBJ2-1; D gene ambiguous. This CDR3 contains 18 residues. V was pared by 2 bases and J by 0 bases, with 17 bases between. Looked up from germline, CDR1 is KGHSH and CDR2 is LQKENI. The CDR3 protein is CASSPSWASVSSYNEQFF. CDR3 sequence (DNA): TGTGCCAGCTCACCATCTTGGGCGAGCGTGAGCTCCTACAATGAGCAGTTCTTC. The full variable domain, rest sourced from reference TRBV18 and TRBJ2-1, is NAGVMQNPRHLVRRRGQEARLRCSPMKGHSHVYWYRQLPEEGLKFMVYLQKENIIDESGMPKERFSAEFPKEGPSILRIQQVVRGDSAAYFCASSPSWASVSSYNEQFFGPGTRLTVL.

The chain couples TRBV28 to TRBJ2-7, with TRBD2 matching 10 bases. This CDR3 contains 21 residues. Germline loops: CDR1 MDHEN, CDR2 SYDVKM. V shed 6 bases and J 3 bases; nucleotides not matched to a gene: 26. Written as DNA, the CDR3 is TGTGCCAGCAGCCTAACTGCCATCGGGACTAGCGAGTTCCAACACTACTACGAGCAGTACTTC. Translation gives CASSLTAIGTSEFQHYYEQYF. The full variable domain, with the rest looked up from reference TRBV28 and TRBJ2-7, is DVKVTQSSRYLVKRTGEKVFLECVQDMDHENMFWYRQDPGLGLRLIYFSYDVKMKEKGDIPEGYSVSREKKERFSLILESASTNQTSMYLCASSLTAIGTSEFQHYYEQYFGPGTRLTVT.

This sequence joins TRBV2 and TRBJ2-1; D is uncertain. Looked up from germline, CDR1 is SNHLY and CDR2 is FYNNEI. V dropped 4 bases and J dropped 3 bases, with 7 bases sitting between them. The CDR3 runs to 13 residues. CDR3 coding DNA: TGTGCCAGCAGTGGATCGAACTACAATGAGCAGTTCTTC. It is translated as CASSGSNYNEQFF.

CDR3 loop: CASSLEGTGRTYEQYF. In DNA, the CDR3 is TGTGCCAGCAGCTTAGAGGGCACGGGACGGACCTACGAGCAGTACTTC. The chain employs TRBV7-6 and TRBJ2-7; D may be TRBD1 or TRBD2 (5 bases each). CDR3 length equals 16 residues. Germline V gene lookup returns CDR1 SGHVS and CDR2 FNYEAQ. V shed 1 base and J shed 2 bases, with 15 bases lying between them.

This rearrangement joins TRBV28 to TRBJ1-2, with D maybe TRBD1 (6 bases). The CDR3 has 16 amino acids. Germline CDR1 is MDHEN and CDR2 is SYDVKM. The V gene lost 5 bases and the J gene lost 3 bases, with 19 bases spanning the gap. Written as DNA, the CDR3 is TGTGCCAGCAGTCGCCCGGGGGGCGCAAAGGACTATGGCTACACCTTC. As protein: CASSRPGGAKDYGYTF.

V usage is TRBV30 and J usage is TRBJ1-1, with D perhaps matching TRBD1 (6 bases). CDR1 is GTSNPN, CDR2 SVGIG, per germline (reference sequence). The CDR3 is made up of 11 amino acids. V was shortened by 4 bases and J by 7 bases, with 10 bases between the two germline ends. The CDR3 sequence is CAWKGGGEAFF. CDR3 nucleotides: TGTGCCTGGAAAGGGGGGGGTGAAGCTTTCTTT. Full variable domain (rest looked up from reference TRBV30 and TRBJ1-1): SQTIHQWPATLVQPVGSPLSLECTVEGTSNPNLYWYRQAAGRGLQLLFYSVGIGQISSEVPQNLSASRPQDRQFILSSKKLLLSDSGFYLCAWKGGGEAFFGQGTRLTVV.

The gene calls are TRBV2 and TRBJ2-7; D is unresolved. The CDR3 totals 10 residues. The germline CDR1 and CDR2 sequences are SNHLY and FYNNEI. The V and J ends lost 1 base and 7 bases respectively, with 2 bases between them. The CDR3 sequence: CASSEVEQYF. The CDR3 bases are TGTGCCAGCAGTGAAGTTGAGCAGTACTTC.

The V gene is TRBV5-1, the J gene TRBJ1-4; 9 bases agree with TRBD1. The CDR3 runs 16 residues. V lost 4 bases and J lost 8; bases outside the gene matches: 12. Germline V gives CDR1 SGHRS, CDR2 YFSETQ. CDR3 bases: TGCGCCAGCAGCGGAAGGACGGGACAGGGATACGAAAAACTGTTTTTT. Its translation: CASSGRTGQGYEKLFF.

The CDR3 is CASSFSPATGKGYSNQPQHF. In DNA form, the CDR3 reads TGTGCCAGCAGTTTTTCGCCGGCGACAGGAAAGGGGTATAGCAATCAGCCCCAGCATTTT. The chain is built from TRBV28 and TRBJ1-5, with a weak D call TRBD1 (6 bases). The CDR3 loop spans 20 amino acids. V lost 3 bases to trimming and J lost 0 bases, with 24 bases between them. Germline CDR1 reads MDHEN; CDR2 reads SYDVKM. The full variable domain, completed using reference TRBV28 and TRBJ1-5, is DVKVTQSSRYLVKRTGEKVFLECVQDMDHENMFWYRQDPGLGLRLIYFSYDVKMKEKGDIPEGYSVSREKKERFSLILESASTNQTSMYLCASSFSPATGKGYSNQPQHFGDGTRLSIL.

The V and J genes are TRBV7-9 and TRBJ2-1, with 8 bases identical to TRBD2. Germline CDR1 is SEHNR and CDR2 is FQNEAQ (reference sequence). Germline trimming cut 1 base from V and 7 bases from J; bases unmatched to any gene: 12. CDR3 size: 17 residues. CDR3 region: CASSLGWGGLGPNEQFF. CDR3 bases: TGTGCCAGCAGCTTAGGATGGGGGGGACTAGGACCTAATGAGCAGTTCTTC.

The chain links TRBV27 to TRBJ2-2, with D hard to call. V lost 8 bases, J lost 2 bases, and 9 bases lay in between. The germline CDR1 and CDR2 sequences are MNHEY and SMNVEV (reference sequence). This CDR3 has 13 residues. CDR3 region: CASGRSNTGELFF. For the CDR3, the DNA is TGTGCCAGCGGACGGTCAAACACCGGGGAGCTGTTTTTT.

The chain joins TRBV14 to TRBJ2-7; 9 bases align to TRBD2. Unmatched junction bases numbered 4, after V lost 4 bases and J lost 3 bases. Germline CDR1 and CDR2: SGHDN and FVKESK. CDR3 size: 14 residues. CDR3 bases: TGTGCCAGCAGCCGCGGGACTAGCTTCTACGAGCAGTACTTC. Translating gives CASSRGTSFYEQYF. The full variable domain, rest sourced from reference TRBV14 and TRBJ2-7, is EAGVTQFPSHSVIEKGQTVTLRCDPISGHDNLYWYRRVMGKEIKFLLHFVKESKQDESGMPNNRFLAERTGGTYSTLKVQPAELEDSGVYFCASSRGTSFYEQYFGPGTRLTVT.

This clone was seen just once. The chain has TRBV9 and TRBJ1-4; no clear D gene. CDR3 size: 13 residues. V was shortened by 4 bases and J by 6 bases, with 10 bases between the two germline ends. Germline V gene sequence: CDR1 SGDLS, CDR2 YYNGEE. The CDR3 is CASSSRLDEKLFF. The CDR3 coding sequence is TGTGCCAGCAGCTCACGACTCGATGAAAAACTGTTTTTT.

The chain carries TRBV13 and TRBJ2-2; D gene ambiguous. V gave up 5 bases and J gave up 7 bases, with 11 bases separating them. This CDR3 is built from 13 residues. Germline-derived CDR1 and CDR2 are PRHDT and FYEKMQ (reference sequence). The CDR3 loop reads CASSARDLGELFF. The CDR3 bases are TGTGCCAGCAGCGCCAGAGACCTCGGGGAGCTGTTTTTT.

V usage is TRBV9 and J usage is TRBJ2-2; 12 bases line up with TRBD2. CDR1 and CDR2 from the germline V gene are SGDLS and YYNGEE. CDR3 length: 17 amino acids. J was trimmed by 3 bases and V by 0 bases; bases with no gene match: 3. CDR3 DNA sequence: TGTGCCAGCAGCGTAGTTCGACTAGCGGGGGACACCGGGGAGCTGTTTTTT. It yields the protein CASSVVRLAGDTGELFF.

The chain uses TRBV5-1 and TRBJ2-7; the D call may be TRBD1 or TRBD2 (5 bases each). V was clipped by 2 bases and J by 3 bases, with 15 bases between them. Germline V gene sequence: CDR1 SGHRS, CDR2 YFSETQ. The CDR3 is 15 amino acids. In DNA form, the CDR3 reads TGCGCCAGCAGCTTCGGCGTTGGGGGAGACTACGAGCAGTACTTC. This codes for CASSFGVGGDYEQYF.

The chain recombines TRBV5-6 with TRBJ2-7; 10 nucleotides match TRBD1. V lost 4 bases to trimming and J lost 4 bases; unmatched junction nucleotides: 8. This CDR3 region has 15 residues. The germline CDR1 and CDR2 sequences are SGHDT and YYEEEE. CDR3 loop: CASSIPGQGTYEQYF. CDR3 DNA: TGTGCCAGCAGCATCCCGGGACAGGGGACTTACGAGCAGTACTTC.

The chain has TRBV28 and TRBJ2-7, with D possibly being TRBD1 (5 bases). Germline loops: CDR1 MDHEN, CDR2 SYDVKM. CDR3 length: 11 amino acids. V lost 5 bases and J lost 13, with 15 bases in between. CDR3 in amino acids: CASSELTAFYF. The CDR3 nucleotides are TGTGCCAGCAGTGAATTGACAGCGTTTTACTTC.

In this sample, this clone turned up once. This sequence joins TRBV5-1 and TRBJ2-2; 12 bases are a match to TRBD2. V dropped 0 bases and J dropped 6; count of bases not matched to a gene: 0. CDR1 and CDR2 (germline): SGHRS, YFSETQ. This CDR3 spans 15 amino acids. The CDR3, as DNA: TGCGCCAGCAGCTTGGGGACTAGCGGGGCCGGGGAGCTGTTTTTT. Its protein product is CASSLGTSGAGELFF. The full variable domain, rest sourced from reference TRBV5-1 and TRBJ2-2, is KAGVTQTPRYLIKTRGQQVTLSCSPISGHRSVSWYQQTPGQGLQFLFEYFSETQRNKGNFPGRFSGRQFSNSRSEMNVSTLELGDSALYLCASSLGTSGAGELFFGEGSRLTVL.

V and J are TRBV5-1 and TRBJ2-7; 9 bases match TRBD1. The germline gives CDR1 SGHRS, CDR2 YFSETQ. The J segment lost 2 bases and the V segment lost 2 bases, leaving 8 bases of the junction unmatched. The CDR3 is made up of 16 amino acids. CDR3 protein: CASSFLVGTGTYEQYF. In DNA form, the CDR3 reads TGCGCCAGCAGCTTTTTAGTCGGGACAGGGACCTACGAGCAGTACTTC.

The CDR3 loop is CASKRTGPTDTQYF. The CDR3 region has the DNA TGTGCCAGCAAGAGGACAGGACCCACAGATACGCAGTATTTT. V and J are TRBV2 and TRBJ2-3; TRBD1 agrees at 7 bases. The germline gives CDR1 SNHLY, CDR2 FYNNEI. The V and J ends lost 7 bases and 2 bases, in that order; junction bases with no gene match: 6. CDR3 length: 14 amino acids.

J is TRBJ2-3 and V is TRBV7-3; 12 nucleotides match TRBD2. Germline CDR1 and CDR2: SGHTA and FQGTGA. The length of the CDR3 is 15 residues. V gave up 5 bases and J gave up 6 bases; unmatched junction bases: 6. The CDR3 protein is CASSMTSGSPDTQYF. CDR3 sequence (DNA): TGTGCCAGCAGCATGACTAGCGGGAGTCCCGATACGCAGTATTTT.

The chain joins TRBV7-2 to TRBJ1-2; the D gene is possibly TRBD1 (5 bases). Germline V lookup: CDR1 SGHTA, CDR2 FQGNSA. The V gene lost 4 bases and the J gene lost 5 bases, with 14 bases spanning the gap. This CDR3 has 14 amino acids. CDR3 protein: CASSSGGTPYGYTF. The CDR3 DNA follows: TGTGCCAGCAGCTCTGGGGGAACACCTTATGGCTACACCTTC.

The chain employs TRBV7-2 and TRBJ2-7, with D possibly being TRBD1 or TRBD2 (5 bases each). From germline, CDR1 is SGHTA and CDR2 FQGNSA. With 5 bases removed from V and 2 bases from J, the gap between germline ends came to 16 bases. The CDR3 loop spans 15 amino acids. CDR3 DNA: TGTGCCAGCAGCATTGCCGGGACGGGAACCTACGAGCAGTACTTC. Translated, it gives CASSIAGTGTYEQYF. Combining the CDR3 with reference TRBV7-2 and TRBJ2-7 gives the whole variable domain GAGVSQSPSNKVTEKGKDVELRCDPISGHTALYWYRQSLGQGLEFLIYFQGNSAPDKSGLPSDRFSAERTGGSVSTLTIQRTQQEDSAVYLCASSIAGTGTYEQYFGPGTRLTVT.

This clone was recorded only once. J is TRBJ2-2 and V is TRBV11-2; TRBD2 matches 10 bases. The CDR3 length is 16 residues. With V trimmed by 5 bases and J by 0 bases, 3 bases remained unmatched. The germline V gene has CDR1 SGHAT and CDR2 FQNNGV. This chain's CDR3 is CASSPLAGSNTGELFF. The CDR3 nucleotides read TGTGCCAGCAGCCCACTAGCGGGATCGAACACCGGGGAGCTGTTTTTT.

The V and J genes are TRBV6-5 and TRBJ2-7; 9 nucleotides align to TRBD1. This CDR3 comprises 15 residues. J gave up 2 bases and V 6 bases, and 8 bases lay outside the gene matches. CDR1 is MNHEY and CDR2 is SVGAGI in the germline V gene. CDR3 in amino acids: CASSRPGTGPYEQYF. CDR3 bases: TGTGCCAGCAGCCGGCCCGGGACAGGGCCCTACGAGCAGTACTTC.

The chain is built from TRBV5-1 and TRBJ2-7; TRBD1 matches 8 bases. CDR1 and CDR2 from the germline V gene are SGHRS and YFSETQ. Losses at the gene ends were 3 bases for V and 5 bases for J; bases not matched to a gene: 7. The CDR3 runs 14 residues. The CDR3 reads CASSSRGRGHEQYF. In DNA, the CDR3 is TGCGCCAGCAGCTCCAGGGGGCGCGGCCACGAGCAGTACTTC.

About this clone itself: The identical CDR3 is also encoded by other nucleotide sequences in the sample. The chain is built from TRBV7-9 and TRBJ1-5; 9 bases align to TRBD1. CDR1 and CDR2 (germline): SEHNR, FQNEAQ (reference sequence). The CDR3 contains 14 residues. The V and J ends lost 6 bases and 2 bases, in that order; junction bases with no gene match: 2. CDR3 nucleotides: TGTGCCAGCAGTTGGACAGGGGGCAATCAGCCCCAGCATTTT. Protein: CASSWTGGNQPQHF.

The gene calls are TRBV19 and TRBJ2-1, with D perhaps TRBD1 (5 bases). The V end was cut by 7 bases, the J end by 4 bases, with 11 bases between. CDR1 and CDR2 from the germline V gene are LNHDA and SQIVND (reference sequence). The CDR3 runs 13 residues. CDR3 bases: TGTGCCAGTACCGCCAGGGCTTACAATGAGCAGTTCTTC. It specifies CASTARAYNEQFF.